The T cell receptor beta chain described here comes from a study of technical replicates of blood from a handful of donors. With V trimmed by 4 bases and J by 5 bases, 7 bases remained unmatched. The CDR3 totals 15 residues. The germline V gene has CDR1 LNHDA and CDR2 SQIVND (reference sequence). The method was immunoSEQ multiplex PCR; TCRdb's version includes in-frame clones alone and lacks a portion of them. The table has around 89,000 clones, approximately 94% seen once; the top ten hold 0.24%. The material sequenced was T cells isolated from PBMCs. The TCR originated in a human donor in good health. This chain links TRBV19 with TRBJ2-5; 10 nucleotides agree with TRBD2. CDR3 sequence reads: CASSSSGRLSETQYF. Written as DNA, the CDR3 is TGTGCCAGTAGTAGTAGCGGGAGGTTATCGGAGACCCAGTACTTC.